The clone carrying this TCR beta chain was picked up many times. Its target is unknown. The data were taken from a study of identical twins. Findings of the study overall: Part of the zero-insertion signal could reflect confounding by invariant MAIT and iNKT cells.

The ends lost 6 bases at V and 7 bases at J; junction bases unmatched: 7. Per the germline V gene, CDR1 is WSHSY and CDR2 is SAAADI. The CDR3 extends over 14 amino acids. TCRdb used MiXCR to reprocess the 5' RACE reads, holding one entry per CDR3 protein. The sample includes hundreds of thousands of distinct CDR3 sequences, roughly 12% of them seen just once. This same sample was also taken into another study, of yellow fever vaccine responses in identical twins.

This TCR derives from a woman aged 18-35 years in good health. The chain combines TRBV10-2 with TRBJ2-1, with 9 bases lining up with TRBD1. Sequencing was done on a sample of PBMCs. DNA of the CDR3: TGCGCCAGCAGACGAACAGGGGGCAGGAATGAGCAGTTCTTC. It encodes CASRRTGGRNEQFF.